This is a list of T cell receptor beta chains from one sample in a study of cytomegalovirus exposure and HLA in healthy donors. Sequenced by immunoSEQ multiplex PCR; TCRdb stores in-frame clones only, minus some. The sample lists about 120,000 clones, about four fifths occurring once. Sequencing used PBMCs. These receptors all stem from a middle-aged woman in good health and CMV-seropositive. Each CDR3 is given with its conserved first and last residue. D genes are given only for firm matches. Rows may omit the clone size; those that give it use once, few, many or a size class.

>NA|NA|TRBV7-9|TRBJ1-5
TGTTCCAGCAGCTCAGGGGTTCAGCCCCAGCATTTT
CSSSSGVQPQHF
>TRBD1|NA|TRBV4-1|TRBJ2-7
TGCGCCAGCAGCCCGACGCCCAGGGGGTACTACGAGCAGTACTTC
CASSPTPRGYYEQYF
>NA|NA|TRBV5-6|TRBJ1-1
TGTGCCAGCAGCTTGGTTCGAGGGGGAAGGATGAACACTGAAGCTTTCTTT
CASSLVRGGRMNTEAFF
>NA|once|TRBV5-4|TRBJ2-5
TGTGCCAGCAGCTTGGCCAGTCGTCAGGGTCAAGAGACCCAGTACTTC
CASSLASRQGQETQYF
>TRBD2|NA|TRBV13|TRBJ2-1
TGTGCCAGCAGCTCAGGAGCGGGGACTAACAATGAGCAGTTCTTC
CASSSGAGTNNEQFF
>TRBD2|NA|TRBV9|TRBJ2-3
TGTGCCAACCCGACCCCGTATCCGGGACTAGCGGGGGGCACAGATACGCAGTATTTT
CANPTPYPGLAGGTDTQYF
>TRBD1|NA|TRBV9|TRBJ1-1
TGTGCCAGCAGCGTATTCGGCGGGACAGGGGAGAACACTGAAGCTTTCTTT
CASSVFGGTGENTEAFF
>NA|NA|TRBV25-1|TRBJ2-7
TGTGCCAGCAGTGGATACATGGTCACGCGAGAGCAGTACTTC
CASSGYMVTREQYF
>NA|NA|TRBV7-3|TRBJ2-3
TGTGCCAGCAGCGACTCAGCCGGGGGTACAAGAGATACGCAGTATTTT
CASSDSAGGTRDTQYF
>NA|NA|TRBV18|TRBJ1-1
TGTGCCAGCTCAGGAGCGCTGACTGAAGCTTTCTTT
CASSGALTEAFF
>TRBD1|NA|TRBV13|TRBJ1-1
TGTGCCAGCCTCCTCAGGGGGGCCACTGAAGCTTTCTTT
CASLLRGATEAFF
>TRBD1|once|TRBV19|TRBJ2-2
TGTGCCAGTAGTATAGTGGGGACAGGGGCCACCGGGGAGCTGTTTTTT
CASSIVGTGATGELFF
>TRBD1|NA|TRBV19|TRBJ2-7
TGTGCCAGTAGTATGACAGGGGGTTCCTACGAGCAGTACTTC
CASSMTGGSYEQYF
>TRBD1|NA|TRBV5-8|TRBJ2-7
TGTGCCAGCAGCAGCGACAGGGACCCCTACGAGCAGTACTTC
CASSSDRDPYEQYF
>TRBD2|NA|TRBV7-3|TRBJ2-2
TGTGCCAGCAGCCCCGTAGCGGGAGGGAGAATAACCGGGGAGCTGTTTTTT
CASSPVAGGRITGELFF
>TRBD1|NA|TRBV27|TRBJ1-1
TGTGCCAGCAGTTCCAGAGGACAGGGGGACATGAACACTGAAGCTTTCTTT
CASSSRGQGDMNTEAFF
>TRBD2|NA|TRBV29-1|TRBJ2-7
TGCAGCGTTGAGAGGGGGGCGTTAGCGGGAGGCCCGGGCGAGCAGTACTTC
CSVERGALAGGPGEQYF
>NA|once|TRBV19|TRBJ1-3
TGTGCCAGTAGTATGGTCCCTGTGAGCTCTGGAAACACCATATATTTT
CASSMVPVSSGNTIYF
>TRBD1|NA|TRBV7-2|TRBJ1-2
TGTGCCAGCAGCCCCGGGACAGAAGGCTACACCTTC
CASSPGTEGYTF
>NA|once|TRBV30|TRBJ2-5
TGTGCCTGGAAGCGGCAGGTACAAGAGACCCAGTACTTC
CAWKRQVQETQYF
>TRBD2|NA|TRBV7-9|TRBJ2-1
TGTGCCAGCAGCAGCCGGGGTAGCGGGAAGGTCTACAATGAGCAGTTCTTC
CASSSRGSGKVYNEQFF
>NA|NA|TRBV7-2|TRBJ2-3
TGTGCCAGCAGCTCCACATACACAGATACGCAGTATTTT
CASSSTYTDTQYF
>NA|NA|TRBV6-5|TRBJ1-5
TGTGCCAGCACCGTGAGCAGCAATCAGCCCCAGCATTTT
CASTVSSNQPQHF
>TRBD1|few|TRBV29-1|TRBJ2-1
TGCAGCGTTGAAGACCCAGGGGGCATCGATGAGCAGTTCTTC
CSVEDPGGIDEQFF
>NA|NA|TRBV16|TRBJ1-3
TGTGCCAGCAGCCAACCGGGGATCGCCCCTGGAAACACCATATATTTT
CASSQPGIAPGNTIYF
>NA|NA|TRBV19|TRBJ2-1
TGTGCCAGTAGTATCCGTCAGACCTACAATGAGCAGTTCTTC
CASSIRQTYNEQFF
>NA|few|TRBV19|TRBJ1-1
TGTGCCAGTAGTATTGGGTCATCGGGGACTGAAGCTTTCTTT
CASSIGSSGTEAFF
>TRBD1|NA|TRBV5-6|TRBJ2-7
TGTGCCAGCAGCAAGGACAGGGGGTTCTACGAGCAGTACTTC
CASSKDRGFYEQYF
>TRBD1|NA|TRBV6-5|TRBJ2-7
TGTGCCACCCGCCGGGACAGCAACTACGAGCAGTACTTC
CATRRDSNYEQYF
>TRBD1|NA|TRBV9|TRBJ1-4
TGTGCCAGCAGCGCTTTGACAGGGTTCAATGAAAAACTGTTTTTT
CASSALTGFNEKLFF
>TRBD1|NA|TRBV29-1|TRBJ2-1
TGCAGCGTAATAAGACAGGGGCGAGGCTCCTACAATGAGCAGTTCTTC
CSVIRQGRGSYNEQFF
>TRBD2|NA|TRBV11-2|TRBJ2-2
TGTGCCAGCAGCCCCGCCCCGGGAGCGGGAAAGGGGGAGCTGTTTTTT
CASSPAPGAGKGELFF
>TRBD2|NA|TRBV18|TRBJ2-1
TGTGCCAGCTCGCCCGCACTAGCGAGCCCTCACAATGAGCAGTTCTTC
CASSPALASPHNEQFF
>NA|NA|TRBV5-1|TRBJ1-1
TGCGCCAGCAGCTTGGAGGGGTCCACTGAAGCTTTCTTT
CASSLEGSTEAFF
>TRBD1|once|TRBV5-6|TRBJ2-3
TGTGCCAGCAGCTTTGTAACAGGGGTTTCAGATACGCAGTATTTT
CASSFVTGVSDTQYF